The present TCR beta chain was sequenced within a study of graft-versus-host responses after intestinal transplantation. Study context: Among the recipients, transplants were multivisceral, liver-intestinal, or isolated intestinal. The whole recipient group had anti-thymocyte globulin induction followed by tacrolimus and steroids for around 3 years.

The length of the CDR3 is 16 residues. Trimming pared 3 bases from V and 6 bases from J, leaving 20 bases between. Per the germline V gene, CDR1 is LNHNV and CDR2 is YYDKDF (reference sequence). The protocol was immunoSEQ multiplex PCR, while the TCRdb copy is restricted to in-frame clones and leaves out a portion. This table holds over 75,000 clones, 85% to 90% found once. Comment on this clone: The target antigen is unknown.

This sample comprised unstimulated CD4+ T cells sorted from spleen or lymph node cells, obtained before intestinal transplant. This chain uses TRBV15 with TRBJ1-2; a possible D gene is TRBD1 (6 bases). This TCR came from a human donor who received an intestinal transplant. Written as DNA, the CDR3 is TGTGCCACCAGCAGGTCCCTAATACAGGGAGTCAATGGCTACACCTTC. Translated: CATSRSLIQGVNGYTF.